This note documents a single T cell receptor (beta chain) sequence. No antigen is known for it. The sample comes from a study of cytomegalovirus exposure and HLA in healthy donors. Whole-study results and caveats: TCR beta V- and J-gene trimming, according to a later analysis, was linked to a missense DCLRE1C variant. Analyses of presence and absence presupposed an approximately uniform sequencing depth across donors. Information on immune exposure was restricted to one variable (CMV serostatus).

PCR amplification relied on 60 Vbeta primers (plus 13 Jbeta primers). Sequencing used immunoSEQ multiplex PCR; TCRdb keeps in-frame clones, though not all of them. Among 140,000 to 150,000 clones listed, about four fifths were seen once. The sequenced sample was PBMCs. The origin of this receptor is a man aged 35 to 55 in good health and CMV-seronegative.

The CDR3 nucleotides read TGTGCCAGCAGCGCCCGACAGGGGACAGATACGCAGTATTTT. Translation gives CASSARQGTDTQYF. The gene calls are TRBV9 and TRBJ2-3; 8 bases are a match to TRBD1. This CDR3 is built from 14 residues. Trimming at V came to 3 bases and at J to 3 bases, leaving 3 bases not matched to a gene. In germline, CDR1 is SGDLS, CDR2 YYNGEE. Variable domain in full (rest from reference TRBV9 and TRBJ2-3): DSGVTQTPKHLITATGQRVTLRCSPRSGDLSVYWYQQSLDQGLQFLIQYYNGEERAKGNILERFSAQQFPDLHSELNLSSLELGDSALYFCASSARQGTDTQYFGPGTRLTVL.